This is a list of T cell receptor beta chains from one sample in a study of shared clonotypes between healthy human individuals. Clones were read by immunoSEQ multiplex PCR, and TCRdb kept only the in-frame ones, dropping some. The table lists just over 2,000,000 clones, over 85% of them singletons, with more than 0.95% in the top ten. The sample consisted of naive CD8+ T cells sorted from blood. Source of these receptors: a man between 18 and 29 years old in good health. Both conserved end residues are part of each CDR3. D genes are given only for firm matches. Only some rows state a clone size, as once, few, many or a class for expanded clones.

clone size | J gene | V gene | D gene | CDR3 protein | CDR3 DNA
once | TRBJ2-4 | TRBV6-6 | . | CASSYSAGTTGDQYF | TGTGCCAGCAGTTACTCAGCCGGGACCACGGGGGATCAGTACTTC
. | TRBJ1-5 | TRBV28 | TRBD1 | CASSSGQGHSNQPQHF | TGTGCCAGCAGTTCGGGACAGGGTCATAGCAATCAGCCCCAGCATTTT
. | TRBJ2-1 | TRBV4-2 | TRBD1 | CASRQGTGDYNEQFF | TGTGCCAGCAGGCAAGGGACAGGGGATTACAATGAGCAGTTCTTC
. | TRBJ2-7 | TRBV30 | . | CAWIQVYPYEQYF | TGTGCCTGGATACAGGTGTATCCTTACGAGCAGTACTTC
. | TRBJ1-5 | TRBV27 | . | CASSSGGYNQPQHF | TGTGCCAGCAGTAGTGGAGGGTACAATCAGCCCCAGCATTTT
. | TRBJ1-5 | TRBV19 | TRBD1 | CASSRTGDVGNQPQHF | TGTGCCAGCAGCAGGACAGGGGATGTTGGGAATCAGCCCCAGCATTTT
. | TRBJ2-7 | TRBV11-2 | . | CASSLSAIMGGWEQYF | TGTGCCAGCAGCTTATCTGCCATCATGGGGGGCTGGGAGCAGTACTTC
. | TRBJ1-3 | TRBV13 | . | CASSLRGGNTIYF | TGTGCCAGCAGCCTCCGCGGTGGAAACACCATATATTTT
. | TRBJ2-7 | TRBV30 | TRBD1 | CAWSGQGYTYEQYF | TGTGCCTGGAGTGGACAGGGGTATACCTACGAGCAGTACTTC
. | TRBJ2-1 | TRBV6-6 | TRBD2 | CASSGTSGYNEQFF | TGTGCCAGCAGTGGGACTAGCGGCTACAATGAGCAGTTCTTC
. | TRBJ1-1 | TRBV6-5 | TRBD1 | CASSLLAQGDTEAFF | TGTGCCAGCAGTTTACTCGCGCAGGGGGACACTGAAGCTTTCTTT
once | TRBJ1-2 | TRBV27 | . | CASSPTELYGYTF | TGTGCCAGCAGTCCGACAGAGCTCTATGGCTACACCTTC
once | TRBJ2-7 | TRBV6-5 | TRBD1 | CASSNPGQDSYEQYF | TGTGCCAGCAGTAACCCGGGACAGGACTCCTACGAGCAGTACTTC
few | TRBJ1-2 | TRBV11-2 | TRBD1 | CASSLDPGQGRTF | TGTGCCAGCAGCTTAGATCCCGGACAGGGGAGGACCTTC
. | TRBJ2-6 | TRBV2 | . | CASMGPGANVLTF | TGTGCCAGCATGGGTCCTGGGGCCAACGTCCTGACTTTC
. | TRBJ2-3 | TRBV28 | TRBD2 | CATSPGGGLEDTQYF | TGTGCCACCTCGCCGGGGGGAGGTTTGGAAGATACGCAGTATTTT
. | TRBJ1-4 | TRBV2 | . | CASGGQFNEKLFF | TGTGCCAGTGGGGGGCAGTTTAATGAAAAACTGTTTTTT
. | TRBJ2-1 | TRBV6-5 | TRBD2 | CASSTHAGVDNEQFF | TGTGCCAGCAGTACCCACGCGGGAGTGGATAATGAGCAGTTCTTC
. | TRBJ1-1 | TRBV30 | . | CAWSVLGDTEAFF | TGTGCCTGGAGTGTACTTGGGGATACTGAAGCTTTCTTT
. | TRBJ2-7 | TRBV15 | . | CATSRDQGSYEQYF | TGTGCCACCAGCAGAGATCAGGGATCCTACGAGCAGTACTTC
. | TRBJ2-1 | TRBV6-5 | . | CASSYSESRYNEQFF | TGTGCCAGCAGTTACTCCGAGAGCCGCTACAATGAGCAGTTCTTC
few | TRBJ2-1 | TRBV6-6 | . | CASSYEGNEQFF | TGTGCCAGCAGTTACGAAGGGAATGAGCAGTTCTTC
. | TRBJ1-5 | TRBV6-5 | . | CASSYSSSNQPQHF | TGTGCCAGCAGTTACTCGAGTAGCAATCAGCCCCAGCATTTT
. | TRBJ2-5 | TRBV7-6 | . | CASSLTGQEETQYF | TGTGCCAGCAGCTTGACTGGCCAGGAAGAGACCCAGTACTTC
. | TRBJ2-1 | TRBV9 | TRBD1 | CASSVALGTGAYNEQFF | TGTGCCAGCAGCGTGGCCTTGGGGACAGGGGCCTACAATGAGCAGTTCTTC
few | TRBJ2-7 | TRBV11-1 | . | CASSPGGVTSYEQYF | TGTGCCAGCAGCCCTGGGGGCGTAACTAGCTACGAGCAGTACTTC
. | TRBJ2-7 | TRBV30 | TRBD2 | CAWSASGSPYEQYF | TGTGCCTGGAGCGCTAGCGGGAGCCCGTACGAGCAGTACTTC
. | TRBJ1-2 | TRBV7-3 | . | CASSLTGLYGYTF | TGTGCCAGCAGCTTAACAGGGCTCTATGGCTACACCTTC
. | TRBJ2-7 | TRBV5-6 | TRBD2 | CASRPTSGSYEQYF | TGTGCCAGCAGACCTACTAGCGGGAGTTACGAGCAGTACTTC
. | TRBJ2-1 | TRBV19 | . | CASSIGEMISYNEQFF | TGTGCCAGTAGTATAGGCGAGATGATCTCCTACAATGAGCAGTTCTTC
. | TRBJ1-4 | TRBV27 | TRBD1 | CASSLQGANEKLFF | TGTGCCAGCAGTCTACAGGGGGCGAATGAAAAACTGTTTTTT
. | TRBJ2-3 | TRBV7-8 | TRBD2 | CASRIAGGPADTQYF | TGTGCCAGCAGAATAGCGGGAGGGCCAGCAGATACGCAGTATTTT
. | TRBJ2-7 | TRBV6-5 | . | CASNPGAPYYEQYF | TGTGCCAGCAATCCGGGGGCTCCATATTACGAGCAGTACTTC
. | TRBJ1-3 | TRBV15 | TRBD1 | CATSRDRGVGNTIYF | TGTGCCACCAGCAGAGACAGGGGGGTTGGAAACACCATATATTTT
once | TRBJ2-4 | TRBV7-2 | TRBD2 | CASSLRPGLAGGPFNIQYF | TGTGCCAGCAGCTTACGGCCGGGACTAGCGGGAGGGCCGTTTAACATTCAGTACTTC
. | TRBJ2-1 | TRBV30 | TRBD2 | CAWSLSSGGYNEQFF | TGTGCCTGGAGTCTTTCTAGCGGAGGGTACAATGAGCAGTTCTTC
few | TRBJ1-6 | TRBV7-9 | . | CASSHFGSNSPLHF | TGTGCCAGCAGCCACTTTGGCTCGAATTCACCCCTCCACTTT
. | TRBJ1-2 | TRBV7-9 | . | CASSLGQLGRGYTF | TGTGCCAGCAGCTTGGGGCAATTGGGGAGGGGCTACACCTTC
. | TRBJ2-1 | TRBV10-3 | TRBD1 | CAISEGDSSYNEQFF | TGTGCCATCAGTGAGGGGGACAGCTCCTACAATGAGCAGTTCTTC
. | TRBJ1-5 | TRBV7-9 | . | CASSSTANQPQHF | TGTGCCAGCAGTAGTACAGCAAATCAGCCCCAGCATTTT